What follows is one T cell receptor (beta chain) and its context. The source of the sample is a study of shared T cell receptors in the human thymus. Here immunoSEQ multiplex PCR was the method, and the copy in TCRdb shows in-frame clones only, minus some. The sample records some 640,000 clones, around 87% being singletons. CDR1 is SQVTM and CDR2 is ANQGSEA in the germline V gene. V lost 6 bases to trimming and J lost 5 bases; unmatched junction nucleotides: 9. This CDR3 comprises 14 residues. This sample was shared with a second study, whose subject was human thymus T cells.

The V gene is TRBV29-1, the J gene TRBJ2-5, with TRBD2 identical over 10 bases. The sample taken for sequencing was thymocytes. This receptor was identified in a boy younger than two with a congenital heart defect. CDR3 sequence reads: CSVDPLAGDETQYF. CDR3 coding DNA: TGCAGCGTGGACCCGCTAGCGGGAGATGAGACCCAGTACTTC.